The next 16 T cell receptor beta chains were all read from a single sample in a study of T cell clones after liver transplantation. The assay was immunoSEQ multiplex PCR, and TCRdb's table has in-frame clones only and misses some. The sample has roughly 100,000 clones, around four fifths seen once. The sample in question was CD4+ T cells from blood, obtained before liver transplant. The receptors shown here come from a human donor who received a liver transplant.

The rearrangement joins TRBV6-6 to TRBJ1-1; no clear D gene. The CDR3 extends over 13 amino acids. Germline CDR1 MNHNY, CDR2 SVGAGI (reference sequence). With 5 bases removed from V and 2 bases from J, the gap between germline ends came to 9 bases. The DNA for the CDR3 is TGTGCCAGCAGTATAAAGAGTAACACTGAAGCTTTCTTT. Its translation is CASSIKSNTEAFF.

The V call is TRBV6-5, the J call TRBJ1-3; possible D gene TRBD1, 5 bases. Trimming cost V 9 bases and J 1 base, with 16 bases left between them. The CDR3 length is 15 residues. Germline CDR1 and CDR2: MNHEY and SVGAGI. In DNA, the CDR3 is TGTGCCAGTTCAAAGGGGACCCAATCTGGAAACACCATATATTTT. Translation: CASSKGTQSGNTIYF.

The chain has TRBV27 and TRBJ1-3; 7 bases line up with TRBD1. TRBJ2-2 explains the end of the DNA better; the J call may be wrong. The CDR3 runs to 18 residues. Germline values: CDR1 MNHEY, CDR2 SMNVEV (reference sequence). In DNA form, the CDR3 reads TGTGCCAGCCGAAGGACCTTTAACAGGGGTGTGTGGACCGGGGAGCTGTTTTTT. Translating it yields CASRRTFNRGVWTGELFF.

The chain employs TRBV5-8 and TRBJ1-1; D unclear. Trimming left V 1 base short and J 1 base short, with 8 bases between. Germline CDR1 is SGHTS and CDR2 is YDEGEE. The CDR3 is 14 amino acids. CDR3 sequence reads: CASSLRVTNTEAFF. CDR3 nucleotide sequence: TGTGCCAGCAGCTTGCGGGTGACGAACACTGAAGCTTTCTTT.

The chain recombines TRBV10-1 with TRBJ1-4; no clear D. This CDR3 has 14 amino acids. V was pared by 0 bases and J by 0 bases, with 2 bases between. Germline-derived CDR1 and CDR2 are WNHNN and SYGVQD (reference sequence). The CDR3 DNA sequence: TGCGCCAGCAGTGAGTCTACAACTAATGAAAAACTGTTTTTT. It specifies CASSESTTNEKLFF.

The chain recombines TRBV28 with TRBJ2-1, with TRBD2 identical over 7 bases. V was clipped by 2 bases and J by 3 bases; unmatched bases: 4. Germline V gene lookup returns CDR1 MDHEN and CDR2 SYDVKM. The length of the CDR3 is 15 residues. The CDR3 sequence is CASSLAGVVYNEQFF. CDR3 sequence (DNA): TGTGCCAGCAGTTTAGCGGGAGTAGTCTACAATGAGCAGTTCTTC.

V is TRBV5-1 and J is TRBJ2-5, with 11 nucleotides matching TRBD2. J gave up 5 bases and V 0 bases, and 6 bases lay outside the gene matches. This CDR3 region has 16 residues. Germline V gene sequence: CDR1 SGHRS, CDR2 YFSETQ. This chain's CDR3 is CASSLGLAGGLETQYF. The CDR3 nucleotides are TGCGCCAGCAGCTTGGGGCTAGCGGGGGGACTGGAGACCCAGTACTTC.

The chain employs TRBV10-2 and TRBJ2-7, with D uncertain. The V and J ends lost 6 bases and 0 bases respectively, with 9 bases between them. This CDR3 has 13 residues. Germline V gene data show CDR1 as WSHSY and CDR2 as SAAADI. CDR3 loop: CASRPPSSYEQYF. In nucleotides, the CDR3 is TGCGCCAGCAGGCCTCCAAGCTCCTACGAGCAGTACTTC.

The chain employs TRBV19 and TRBJ1-1; D is perhaps TRBD1 (5 bases). The germline gives CDR1 LNHDA, CDR2 SQIVND (reference sequence). V lost 4 bases, J lost 1 base, and 13 bases lay in between. This CDR3 contains 15 residues. The CDR3 sequence: CASSRRRGSNTEAFF. The CDR3 DNA reads as TGTGCCAGTAGTAGGCGGCGGGGGTCGAACACTGAAGCTTTCTTT.

The chain couples TRBV15 to TRBJ1-4, with a possible D match to TRBD1 (5 bases). The V and J ends lost 1 base and 5 bases respectively, with 11 bases between them. Germline V CDR1 and CDR2: LNHNV, YYDKDF (reference sequence). The CDR3 totals 15 residues. CDR3 amino acids: CATSRGGAFNEKLFF. The CDR3 DNA reads TGTGCCACCAGCAGAGGCGGGGCGTTCAATGAAAAACTGTTTTTT.

The chain is built from TRBV30 and TRBJ2-1; D unclear. The germline gives CDR1 GTSNPN, CDR2 SVGIG (reference sequence). Trimming pared 0 bases from V and 6 bases from J, leaving 12 bases between. The CDR3 runs 14 residues. The CDR3 DNA reads TGTGCCTGGAGTGTCGAGGTAGTGGGCAATGAGCAGTTCTTC. Translated: CAWSVEVVGNEQFF.

This chain joins TRBV14 and TRBJ1-3; no firm D call. The ends were cut back, 3 bases at V and 3 bases at J, with 3 bases in the middle. The CDR3 has 12 amino acids. Germline V lookup: CDR1 SGHDN, CDR2 FVKESK. CDR3 loop: CASSHRGNTIYF. CDR3 sequence (DNA): TGTGCCAGCAGCCACCGTGGAAACACCATATATTTT.

The V call is TRBV5-1, the J call TRBJ1-2, with D possibly being TRBD1 (6 bases). This CDR3 spans 14 amino acids. V was clipped by 4 bases and J by 5 bases, with 15 bases between them. The germline CDR1 and CDR2 sequences are SGHRS and YFSETQ. CDR3 sequence (DNA): TGCGCCAGCAGCCCCCGGACAGATGGGTATGGCTACACCTTC. This codes for CASSPRTDGYGYTF.

The genes are TRBV18 and TRBJ1-1; D unresolved. Trimming left V 8 bases short and J 1 base short, with 11 bases between. There are 13 residues in the CDR3. Germline V gene sequence: CDR1 KGHSH, CDR2 LQKENI. The CDR3, as DNA: TGTGCCAGCCCCTCAGGCAGGAACACTGAAGCTTTCTTT. This encodes CASPSGRNTEAFF.

The CDR3 coding sequence is TGTGCTAGTGGCCCTTTCCTCCAGTCCGAGCAGTACTTC. Translated, it gives CASGPFLQSEQYF. V is TRBV12-5 and J is TRBJ2-7, with D unclear. The CDR3 runs to 13 residues. Germline V CDR1 and CDR2: LGHNT, FRNRAP. The ends were cut back, 6 bases at V and 6 bases at J, with 15 bases in the middle.

The chain couples TRBV5-4 to TRBJ1-1; 9 bases fit TRBD1. Germline V gene sequence: CDR1 SGHNT, CDR2 YYREEE (reference sequence). The CDR3 totals 15 residues. With 0 bases clipped from V and 11 bases from J, the junction kept 11 bases outside the gene matches. CDR3 nucleotides: TGTGCCAGCAGCTTGGACGGGACAGGGAACCAGCGGGCTTTCTTT. Amino acids: CASSLDGTGNQRAFF.